This TCR beta chain was observed in a study of OX40 agonist ivuxolimab in advanced cancers. Overall study context: Prior anti-PD-1, anti-PD-L1 or anti-CTLA-4 therapy did not bar entry, and approximately 40% had some.

Clones were read by immunoSEQ multiplex PCR, and TCRdb kept only the in-frame ones, dropping some. The sample contains tens of thousands of clones, just under 95% of which appear only once. The germline CDR1 and CDR2 sequences are MDHEN and SYDVKM. With 2 bases removed from V and 4 bases from J, the gap between germline ends came to 9 bases. CDR3 length equals 14 residues. The source is an adult with an advanced solid tumor such as melanoma, head and neck, liver or kidney cancer. The chain joins TRBV28 to TRBJ2-1; D might be TRBD1 (5 bases). The specimen was CD4+ or CD8+ T cells sorted from blood, collected in a trial of the OX40 agonist ivuxolimab. In nucleotides, the CDR3 is TGTGCCAGCAGTTTACGACAGCTATACAATGAGCAGTTCTTC. This encodes CASSLRQLYNEQFF.